This T cell receptor beta chain appears in the sequencing data of a study of regulatory T cells in long-lasting Graves disease (dated by TCRdb to about 2021). About the study as a whole: Patients with newly diagnosed Graves' disease had been on antithyroid drugs for under 3 months. The study took place in China and was registered as a clinical trial. Peripheral blood TCR sequencing and RNA sequencing compared persistent Graves' disease patients with newly diagnosed Graves' disease patients. A total of roughly 33 samples were covered by TCR sequencing, comprising approximately 13 persistent and around 20 newly diagnosed Graves' disease patients.

The meaning of the sample's time point label: newly diagnosed GD, antithyroid drugs for less than 3 months. For both TCR sequencing and RNA sequencing, RNA was extracted from PBMCs in TRIzol. The diagnosis of Graves' disease was made according to American Thyroid Association guidelines. Patients were recruited from an endocrinology department in Xi'an, China. Each patient gave roughly 10 milliliters of peripheral blood, collected in an EDTA anticoagulant tube. PBMCs were isolated by Ficoll Paque Plus density gradient separation without further T cell sorting. RNA quality was checked with an Agilent 2100 Bioanalyzer and agarose gel, and concentration with a NanoDrop 2000. CDR1 and CDR2, looked up from the germline V gene (reference sequence), are DFQATT and SNEGSKA. The germline V and J ends show losses of 4 bases and 3 bases respectively, and no gene match explains 2 bases of the junction. Measured from the cysteine to the phenylalanine, the CDR3 is 13 residues long. Only CDR3 DNA is held: 39 bases, read in frame from base 1.

Results the study describes overall, beyond this receptor: Persistent disease showed preferential use of TRBV28, TRBJ1-2 and TRBJ2-5, whereas newly diagnosed disease favored TRBV20-1 and TRBJ2-1. Peripheral blood alone was examined, since thyroid tissue, which constituted the primary lesion, could not be accessed. Sequencing and analysis were limited to the TCR beta chain. Compared with newly diagnosed patients, persistent Graves' disease patients had lower TCR Shannon entropy and fewer highly expanded clones, which suggests clonal expansion. Persistent patients shared more public clonotypes among themselves (roughly 2,700) than newly diagnosed patients did (more than 950). As a limitation, the authors acknowledged that the small sample size may reduce accuracy.

The library was built by means of multiplex PCR. The reads were generated on an Illumina HiSeq 4000. TCR beta libraries were built with iRepertoire HTBI primers and Arm-PCR amplification of CDR3 regions. Before sequencing, the PCR products underwent gel purification. Concerning the study's data processing: Gene usage analysis of CDR3 amino acid clonotypes used the approximately 62 TRBV and fewer than 15 TRBJ segments found across samples. Filtered high-quality paired reads were merged into contigs using COPE and FqMerger. BLAST was used to align contigs to the IMGT TRBV, TRBD and TRBJ reference genes, and CDR3 was defined following IMGT. Highly expanded clones were defined as clonotypes with a frequency above 0.1%. Repertoire diversity was measured by Shannon entropy, and V-J evenness by the Gini coefficient. A clonotype found in more than one individual was treated as public. TCRdb took the public reads, trimmed them with fastp at Q25, ran MiXCR for clone calling and kept in-frame beta chains. Each entry merges the rows of one CDR3 protein and shows their most common DNA and genes. The V and J calls shown here were made by TCRdb, not taken from the authors' results. In this sample the table shows roughly 380,000 distinct CDR3 sequences, roughly 16% of which occur a single time. The ten largest clones take up about 24% of the sample.

A remark on this clonotype: Its antigen is still unknown. No base-level quality is on record; no much larger clone is a single base apart.

The source was peripheral blood mononuclear cells (PBMCs), collected at new diagnosis, from a patient treated with antithyroid drugs. The origin of this receptor is a female donor with Graves disease. Recombination joined TRBV20-1 with TRBJ1-5, with TRBD1 matching 8 junction bases. The CDR3: CSAIQGANQPQHF. The base sequence is TGCAGTGCTATCCAGGGGGCCAATCAGCCCCAGCATTTT.